Each of the 19 T cell receptor beta chains below was sequenced from the same sample in a study of cytomegalovirus exposure and HLA in healthy donors. Primers for the PCR totalled 60 Vbeta and 13 Jbeta. Only in-frame clones appear in the TCRdb table, and some are missing; sequencing was by immunoSEQ multiplex PCR. Of roughly 100,000 clones listed, around 60% were seen once; the top ten hold under 3.5%. Sequenced input: PBMCs. Every receptor here comes from a woman aged 45-60 years in good health and CMV-seronegative.

This clone has just a few counts. The chain recombines TRBV4-3 with TRBJ1-6, with D tentatively TRBD1 (6 bases). The CDR3 covers 18 residues. Per the germline V gene, CDR1 is LGHNA and CDR2 is YSLEER. The germline V and J ends were trimmed by 1 base and 9 bases, with 22 bases remaining between them. CDR3 DNA: TGCGCCAGCAGCCAAGCGGAGGCAGGGGCCGCTAGTGGTTCACCCCTCCACTTT. This codes for CASSQAEAGAASGSPLHF.

This clone was picked up a small number of times. The chain links TRBV5-1 to TRBJ2-3; D possibly corresponds to TRBD1 (5 bases). The germline V and J ends were trimmed by 4 bases and 2 bases, with 14 bases remaining between them. Germline lookup yields CDR1 SGHRS and CDR2 YFSETQ. The CDR3 loop spans 15 amino acids. The DNA of the CDR3 is TGCGCCAGCAGCGAGACAGCCAAGGACACAGATACGCAGTATTTT. Translating it yields CASSETAKDTDTQYF. Looking up the rest from reference TRBV5-1 and TRBJ2-3 gives the full variable domain: KAGVTQTPRYLIKTRGQQVTLSCSPISGHRSVSWYQQTPGQGLQFLFEYFSETQRNKGNFPGRFSGRQFSNSRSEMNVSTLELGDSALYLCASSETAKDTDTQYFGPGTRLTVL.

This clone was counted a few times. The V gene is TRBV6-6, the J gene TRBJ1-2, with no clear D. The CDR3 sequence is 16 residues long. Germline assignment: CDR1 MNHNY and CDR2 SVGAGI (reference sequence). V was pared by 4 bases and J by 3 bases, with 18 bases between. CDR3 nucleotides: TGTGCCAGCAGTTCCCTCAGTGTGACCGGGGACTATGGCTACACCTTC. This sequence encodes CASSSLSVTGDYGYTF.

This clone was recorded once. This chain uses TRBV5-1 with TRBJ2-7; 8 positions agree with TRBD2. The CDR3 spans 15 residues. Germline lookup yields CDR1 SGHRS and CDR2 YFSETQ. The ends lost 1 base at V and 0 bases at J; junction bases unmatched: 3. CDR3 sequence (DNA): TGCGCCAGCAGCTTGACTAGCGGTAGCTCCTACGAGCAGTACTTC. This codes for CASSLTSGSSYEQYF.

V usage is TRBV27 and J usage is TRBJ2-3, with D unresolved. Trimming stripped 2 bases from V and 0 bases from J, with 9 bases between. CDR3 length: 15 residues. The germline V gene has CDR1 MNHEY and CDR2 SMNVEV (reference sequence). In DNA, the CDR3 is TGTGCCAGCAGTTTAGGGCATCCTAGCACAGATACGCAGTATTTT. Translating it yields CASSLGHPSTDTQYF.

This chain joins TRBV14 and TRBJ2-1, with D unresolved. The CDR3 has 13 residues. The germline V gene has CDR1 SGHDN and CDR2 FVKESK. V lost 4 bases to trimming and J lost 10 bases, with 14 bases between them. CDR3 sequence: CASSPLQYGEQFF. In nucleotides, the CDR3 is TGTGCCAGCAGCCCACTTCAATACGGGGAGCAGTTCTTC.

The chain has TRBV27 and TRBJ1-1, with 9 nucleotides matching TRBD1. This CDR3 has 13 residues. V lost 6 bases, J lost 4 bases, and 3 bases stayed unmatched. CDR1 is MNHEY, CDR2 SMNVEV, per germline (reference sequence). The CDR3 region is CASSRQGGTEAFF. The CDR3 DNA sequence: TGTGCCAGCAGCAGACAGGGGGGCACTGAAGCTTTCTTT.

The chain is built from TRBV7-2 and TRBJ1-1; TRBD1 agrees at 7 bases. Trimming took 1 base from V and 4 from J; bases not matched to a gene: 15. The CDR3 is 18 amino acids. Germline CDR1 and CDR2: SGHTA and FQGNSA. CDR3 nucleotide sequence: TGTGCCAGCAGCTTAGGCGCTGACAGGGTTGGTTGGGGCACTGAAGCTTTCTTT. Amino acids: CASSLGADRVGWGTEAFF.

This sequence joins TRBV4-2 and TRBJ2-7; TRBD1 agrees at 8 bases. Trimming at V came to 0 bases and at J to 2 bases, leaving 3 bases not matched to a gene. The length of the CDR3 is 15 residues. Germline CDR1 reads LGHNA; CDR2 reads YNFKEQ. This CDR3 is CASSQEWGQAYEQYF. The CDR3, as DNA: TGTGCCAGCAGCCAAGAATGGGGACAGGCCTACGAGCAGTACTTC.

Only one count was recorded for this clone. The chain links TRBV7-9 to TRBJ2-1, with TRBD1 matching 10 bases. V dropped 5 bases and J dropped 7; count of bases not matched to a gene: 11. The germline gives CDR1 SEHNR, CDR2 FQNEAQ (reference sequence). This CDR3 has 16 amino acids. The CDR3, as DNA: TGTGCCAGCAGCCTAAGACGGGACAGGGGTACAAATGAGCAGTTCTTC. It translates to CASSLRRDRGTNEQFF.

J is TRBJ1-1 and V is TRBV6-1, with 9 bases identical to TRBD1. The CDR3 covers 14 residues. V was pared by 5 bases and J by 5 bases, with 6 bases of the junction left unmatched. Germline CDR1 reads MNHNS; CDR2 reads SASEGT. The CDR3 bases are TGTGCCAGCAGTAAGGGACAGGGAGGGACTGAAGCTTTCTTT. Its translation: CASSKGQGGTEAFF.

The gene calls are TRBV7-2 and TRBJ2-1; weak D call: TRBD2 (6 bases). This CDR3 spans 15 amino acids. V was cut by 4 bases and J by 0 bases, with 10 bases left in between. CDR1 SGHTA and CDR2 FQGNSA come from the germline V gene. CDR3 amino acids: CASSSSVSSYNEQFF. The CDR3 coding sequence is TGTGCCAGCAGCTCTAGCGTGAGCTCCTACAATGAGCAGTTCTTC.

This clone was counted between two and nine times. This chain links TRBV7-8 with TRBJ2-5, with D hard to call. V gave up 1 base and J gave up 5 bases, with 8 bases separating them. Germline CDR1 SGHVS, CDR2 FQNEAQ. The CDR3 has 13 amino acids. CDR3 in amino acids: CASSLGPSETQYF. DNA for the CDR3: TGTGCCAGCAGCTTAGGTCCCAGTGAGACCCAGTACTTC.

This clone was seen more than once but under ten times. CDR3 coding DNA: TGCAGCGTTGCAGCTGAGGCTTCCGATACGCAGTATTTT. Protein product: CSVAAEASDTQYF. This rearrangement joins TRBV29-1 to TRBJ2-3, with D hard to call. CDR3 size: 13 residues. In germline, CDR1 is SQVTM, CDR2 ANQGSEA. V lost 4 bases to trimming and J lost 6 bases, with 14 bases between them.

This clone was picked up a small number of times. This chain links TRBV28 with TRBJ1-2; D gene unclear. Germline V CDR1 and CDR2: MDHEN, SYDVKM. The V end was cut by 3 bases, the J end by 1 base, with 9 bases between. The CDR3 totals 14 residues. The CDR3 region is CASSFRGSNYGYTF. CDR3 DNA sequence: TGTGCCAGCAGTTTTAGAGGGAGTAACTATGGCTACACCTTC.

V is TRBV29-1 and J is TRBJ2-7, with 9 bases lining up with TRBD2. With V trimmed by 2 bases and J by 3 bases, 8 bases remained unmatched. There are 15 residues in the CDR3. Germline CDR1 SQVTM, CDR2 ANQGSEA. The CDR3 region is CSVELTSGLIYEQYF. DNA of the CDR3: TGCAGCGTTGAACTCACTAGCGGGCTGATCTACGAGCAGTACTTC.

V is TRBV5-6 and J is TRBJ2-3; possible D gene TRBD2, 6 bases. The CDR3 is 14 amino acids. V lost 0 bases and J 5 bases, leaving 10 bases between the germline ends. Germline CDR1 is SGHDT and CDR2 is YYEEEE. The CDR3 DNA reads as TGTGCCAGCAGCTTGGTGGGGGGTGAAGATACGCAGTATTTT. Translation gives CASSLVGGEDTQYF.

The gene calls are TRBV7-6 and TRBJ2-2; D is possibly TRBD2 (5 bases). The CDR3 loop spans 16 amino acids. Germline V lookup: CDR1 SGHVS, CDR2 FNYEAQ. V lost 5 bases to trimming and J lost 0 bases, with 13 bases between them. The CDR3 DNA reads TGTGCCAGCAGCCATTCGGGGAAGTCGAACACCGGGGAGCTGTTTTTT. Its protein is CASSHSGKSNTGELFF.

J is TRBJ2-7 and V is TRBV7-8, with D perhaps TRBD1 (5 bases). The CDR3 has 11 amino acids. The V and J ends lost 6 bases and 4 bases respectively, with 7 bases between them. In germline, CDR1 is SGHVS, CDR2 FQNEAQ. This CDR3 is CASRDSYEQYF. As DNA, the CDR3 is TGTGCCAGCAGAGACAGTTACGAGCAGTACTTC.